Here is one T cell receptor (beta chain) with its context. Its antigen is unidentified. The data belong to a study of cytomegalovirus exposure and HLA in healthy donors. Study observations and caveats: In a later analysis, most CMV-associated TCR beta chains appeared HLA-restricted.

The PCR used 60 Vbeta and 13 Jbeta primers. The protocol was immunoSEQ multiplex PCR, while the TCRdb copy is restricted to in-frame clones and leaves out a portion. The repertoire holds tens of thousands of clones, with about 80% as singletons. V was clipped by 6 bases and J by 5 bases, with 17 bases between them. The CDR3 has 14 residues. Per germline, CDR1 SGHTA and CDR2 FQGNSA. Healthy people donating bone marrow made up the donors. The source material was PBMCs. The V gene is TRBV7-2, the J gene TRBJ2-7; TRBD2 is a possible D gene (7 bases). This sequence originates from a woman under 40 in good health and CMV-seronegative. The CDR3 region has the DNA TGTGCCAGCAGGAGGGGGGGTTCATCGGACGAGCAGTACTTC. It translates to CASRRGGSSDEQYF.